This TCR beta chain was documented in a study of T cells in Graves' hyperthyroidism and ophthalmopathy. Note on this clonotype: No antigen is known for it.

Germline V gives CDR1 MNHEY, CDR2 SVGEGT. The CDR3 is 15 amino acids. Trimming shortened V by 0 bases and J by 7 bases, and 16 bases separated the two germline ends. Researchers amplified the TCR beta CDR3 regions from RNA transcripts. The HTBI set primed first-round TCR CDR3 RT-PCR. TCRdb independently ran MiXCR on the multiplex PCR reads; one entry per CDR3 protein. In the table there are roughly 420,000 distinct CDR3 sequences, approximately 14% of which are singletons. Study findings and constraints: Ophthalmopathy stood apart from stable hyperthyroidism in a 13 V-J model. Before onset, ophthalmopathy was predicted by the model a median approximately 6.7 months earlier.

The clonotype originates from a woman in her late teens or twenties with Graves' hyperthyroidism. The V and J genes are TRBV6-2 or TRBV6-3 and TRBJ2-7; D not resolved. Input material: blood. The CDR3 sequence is CASSYSTPGSWEQYF. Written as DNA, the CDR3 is TGTGCCAGCAGTTACTCGACCCCAGGTTCGTGGGAGCAGTACTTC.